This TCR beta chain is drawn from a study of T-cell memory formation after mild COVID-19. Study-wide results and caveats: Cross-reactive memory apparently joined, as some responding clones appeared in pre-infection memory.

This clonotype was seen a few times. Antigen unknown. TCRdb analysed the 5' RACE reads with MiXCR anew, one entry per CDR3 protein. The sample has 250,000 to 300,000 distinct CDR3 sequences, 15% to 20% seen once. CDR3 length: 12 residues. Germline CDR1 reads MDHEN; CDR2 reads SYDVKM. V lost 2 bases and J lost 9, with 10 bases in between. Sequenced sample: PBMCs or a T cell subset sorted from them (not recorded which). V gene TRBV28 combines with J gene TRBJ2-5; D gene uncertain. This TCR came from a man between 18 and 35 years old who had mild COVID-19 (a few samples of this study predate the infection). Cell type and time point are not known. CDR3 region: CASSLGARAQYF. Written as DNA, the CDR3 is TGTGCCAGCAGTTTAGGTGCTAGGGCCCAGTACTTC.